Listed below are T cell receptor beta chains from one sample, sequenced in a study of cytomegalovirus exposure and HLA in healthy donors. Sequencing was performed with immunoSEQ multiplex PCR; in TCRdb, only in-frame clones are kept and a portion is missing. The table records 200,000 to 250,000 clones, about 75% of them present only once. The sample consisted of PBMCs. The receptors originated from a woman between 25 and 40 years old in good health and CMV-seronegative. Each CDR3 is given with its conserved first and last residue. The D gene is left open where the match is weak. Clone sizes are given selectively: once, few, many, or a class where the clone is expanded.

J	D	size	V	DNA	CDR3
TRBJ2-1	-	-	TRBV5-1	TGCGCCAGCAGCTTGGGCGCGAGCTCCTACAATGAGCAGTTCTTC	CASSLGASSYNEQFF
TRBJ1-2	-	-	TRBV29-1	TGCAGCGTTACGGGGTCGGGGGGCGCCACGAACTATGGCTACACCTTC	CSVTGSGGATNYGYTF
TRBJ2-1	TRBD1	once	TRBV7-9	TGTGCCAGCACCGGGGGCCCCGGGACAGGGTTTTACAATGAGCAGTTCTTC	CASTGGPGTGFYNEQFF
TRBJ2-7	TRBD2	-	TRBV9	TGTGCCAGTGCTCGGACTAGCGGGATTGCCGAGCAGTACTTC	CASARTSGIAEQYF
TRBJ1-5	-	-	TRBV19	TGTGCCAGTAGGGGGGGGAATCAGCCCCAGCATTTT	CASRGGNQPQHF
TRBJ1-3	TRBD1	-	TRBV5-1	TGCGCCAGCAGCTTGCAATACAGGGGGAAGTCTGGAAACACCATATATTTT	CASSLQYRGKSGNTIYF
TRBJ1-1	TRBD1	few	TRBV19	TGTGCCAGTAGTATAGCAGGGGGCACTGAAGCTTTCTTT	CASSIAGGTEAFF
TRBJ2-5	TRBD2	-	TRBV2	TGTGCCAGCAGAGGACTAGCGCAAGAGACCCAGTACTTC	CASRGLAQETQYF
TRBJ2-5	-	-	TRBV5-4	TGTGCCAGCAGCTCGCAAGAGACCCAGTACTTC	CASSSQETQYF
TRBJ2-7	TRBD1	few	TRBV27	TGTGCCAGCAGCCCTTTGGACAGGGCCTACGAGCAGTACTTC	CASSPLDRAYEQYF
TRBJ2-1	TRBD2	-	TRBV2	TGTGCCAGCACCCCGGGACTAGCGGGGGCTGGGCAGTTCTTC	CASTPGLAGAGQFF
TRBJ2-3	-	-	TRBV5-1	TGCGCCAGCAGCTCCGGGGAGTTCACAGATACGCAGTATTTT	CASSSGEFTDTQYF
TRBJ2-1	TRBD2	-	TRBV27	TGTGCCAGCAGTTCCTGGACTAGCGGGAAAGTCGGCAATGAGCAGTTCTTC	CASSSWTSGKVGNEQFF
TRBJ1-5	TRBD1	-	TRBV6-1	TGTGCCAGCAGTGGTATGGGACAGTATAGCAATCAGCCCCAGCATTTT	CASSGMGQYSNQPQHF